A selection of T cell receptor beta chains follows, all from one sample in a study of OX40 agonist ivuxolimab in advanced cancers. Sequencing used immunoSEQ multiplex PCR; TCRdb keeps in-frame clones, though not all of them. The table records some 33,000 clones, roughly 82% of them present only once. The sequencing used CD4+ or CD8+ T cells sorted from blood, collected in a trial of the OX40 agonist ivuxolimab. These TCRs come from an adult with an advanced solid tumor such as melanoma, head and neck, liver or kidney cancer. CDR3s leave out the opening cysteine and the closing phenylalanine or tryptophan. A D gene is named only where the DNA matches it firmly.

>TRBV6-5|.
ASSRGNNSPLH
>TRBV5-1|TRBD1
ASSLAGTGGTEAF
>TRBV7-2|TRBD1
ASSQRGTEGPSEAF
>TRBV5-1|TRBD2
ASSFQRGVRETQY
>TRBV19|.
ASSTSGVEQY
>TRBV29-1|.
SVASGTHYNEQF
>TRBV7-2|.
ASSLNRLKNIQY
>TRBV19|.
ATGGEDNQPQH
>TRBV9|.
ASSVDPGRGSGAF
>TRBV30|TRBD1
AWGQTGRNTIY
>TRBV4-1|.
ASSRQSTDTQY
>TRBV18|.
ASSPPDYNEQF
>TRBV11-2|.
ASSPDTAVNEQF
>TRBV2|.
ASSVDSDTQY
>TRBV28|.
ASQDSSYEQY
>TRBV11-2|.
ASSWGGSEKLF
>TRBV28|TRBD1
ASSFVYETGHNTEAF
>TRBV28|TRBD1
ASSPQGAGTDTQY
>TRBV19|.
ASSAYAYNEQF
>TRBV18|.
ASSRQSPGANVLT
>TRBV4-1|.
ASSQRLANTDTQY
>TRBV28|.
ASKGYYYGYT
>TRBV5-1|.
ASSLQGGTEAF
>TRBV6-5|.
ASSYAHGVDEQF
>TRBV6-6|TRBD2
ASRLASSYNEQF
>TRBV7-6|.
ASSLRPYGGDTQY
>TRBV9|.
ASSVDGGRRELF
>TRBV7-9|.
ASSPHRPGHRQETQY
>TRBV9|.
ASSVGLGFLANYGYT
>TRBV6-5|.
ASRLIGPGANVLT
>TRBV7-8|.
ASSLRRTYSYEQY
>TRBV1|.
TSSLRTWPNTEAF
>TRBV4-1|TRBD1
ASSGSNRGPEKLF
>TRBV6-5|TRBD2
ASSRRTSGGEQY
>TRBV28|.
ASDGYSGNTIY
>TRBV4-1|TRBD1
ASSPVGGGYNEQF
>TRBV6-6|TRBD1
ASSYSVKGANEQY
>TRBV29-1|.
SVRGGGIGGNEQF
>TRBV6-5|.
ASSYSGGLTDTQY
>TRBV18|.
ASSPPVQPRAKNIQY
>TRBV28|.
ASRLGEVTEKLF
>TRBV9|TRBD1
ASSSDPGTGLHEQY
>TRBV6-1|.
ASSEARHPGFEPQH
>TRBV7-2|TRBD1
ASSLQGQGGQPQH
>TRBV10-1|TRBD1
ASSWDRGEKLF
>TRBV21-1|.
ASSNKARKFLAGEWYEQY
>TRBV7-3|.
ASSPLPGDTQY
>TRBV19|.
AKAGVTDTQY
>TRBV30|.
AWSVSGAEAF
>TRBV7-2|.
ASSLQSLPTGYGYT
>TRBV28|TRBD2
ASSRTLGRGQY
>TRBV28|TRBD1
ASSGQGASGYT
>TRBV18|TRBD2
ASQRTSVSYEQY